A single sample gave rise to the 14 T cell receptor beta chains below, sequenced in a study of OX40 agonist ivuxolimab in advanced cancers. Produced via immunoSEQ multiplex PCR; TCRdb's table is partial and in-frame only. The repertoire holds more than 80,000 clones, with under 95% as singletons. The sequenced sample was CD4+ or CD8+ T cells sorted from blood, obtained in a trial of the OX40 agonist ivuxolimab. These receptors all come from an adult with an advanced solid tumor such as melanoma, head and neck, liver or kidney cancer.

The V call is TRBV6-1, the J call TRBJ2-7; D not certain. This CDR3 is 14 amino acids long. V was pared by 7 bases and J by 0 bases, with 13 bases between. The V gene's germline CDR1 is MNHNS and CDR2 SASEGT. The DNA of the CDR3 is TGTGCCAGCACCTCCGGACGGAGCTCCTACGAGCAGTACTTC. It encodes CASTSGRSSYEQYF.

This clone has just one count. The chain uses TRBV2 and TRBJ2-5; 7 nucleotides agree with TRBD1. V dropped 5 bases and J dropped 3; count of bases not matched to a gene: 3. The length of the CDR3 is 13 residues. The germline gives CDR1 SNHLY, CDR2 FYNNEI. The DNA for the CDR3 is TGTGCCAGCAGTATTGACAGGGAAGAGACCCAGTACTTC. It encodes CASSIDREETQYF.

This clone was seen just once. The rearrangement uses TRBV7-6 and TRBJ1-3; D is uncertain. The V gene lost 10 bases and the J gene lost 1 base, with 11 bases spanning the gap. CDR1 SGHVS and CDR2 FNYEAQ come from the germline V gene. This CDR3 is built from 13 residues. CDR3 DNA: TGTGCCACGGGAGGATATTCTGGAAACACCATATATTTT. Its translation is CATGGYSGNTIYF.

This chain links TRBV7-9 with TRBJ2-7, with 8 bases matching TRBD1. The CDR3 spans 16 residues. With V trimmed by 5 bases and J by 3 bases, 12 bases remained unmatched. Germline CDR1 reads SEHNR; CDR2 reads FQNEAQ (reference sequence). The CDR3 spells CASSLTNRGANYEQYF. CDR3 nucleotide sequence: TGTGCCAGCAGCCTGACCAACAGGGGGGCAAACTACGAGCAGTACTTC.

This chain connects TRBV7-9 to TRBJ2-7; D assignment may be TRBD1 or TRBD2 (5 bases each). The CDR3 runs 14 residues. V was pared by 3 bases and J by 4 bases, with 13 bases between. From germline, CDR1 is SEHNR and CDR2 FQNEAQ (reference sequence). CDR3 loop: CASSFQGAEYEQYF. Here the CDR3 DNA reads TGTGCCAGCAGCTTTCAGGGAGCCGAATACGAGCAGTACTTC.

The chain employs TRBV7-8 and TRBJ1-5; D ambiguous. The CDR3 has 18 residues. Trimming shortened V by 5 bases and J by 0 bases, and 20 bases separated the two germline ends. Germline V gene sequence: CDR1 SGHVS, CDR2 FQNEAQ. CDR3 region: CASSRFGMGSYSNQPQHF. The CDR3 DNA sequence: TGTGCCAGCAGCCGCTTCGGCATGGGGAGTTATAGCAATCAGCCCCAGCATTTT.

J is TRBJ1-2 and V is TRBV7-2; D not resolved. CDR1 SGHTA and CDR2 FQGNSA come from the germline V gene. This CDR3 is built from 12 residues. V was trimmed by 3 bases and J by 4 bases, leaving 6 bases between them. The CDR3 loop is CASSLPLYGYTF. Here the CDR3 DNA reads TGTGCCAGCAGCTTGCCGCTCTATGGCTACACCTTC.

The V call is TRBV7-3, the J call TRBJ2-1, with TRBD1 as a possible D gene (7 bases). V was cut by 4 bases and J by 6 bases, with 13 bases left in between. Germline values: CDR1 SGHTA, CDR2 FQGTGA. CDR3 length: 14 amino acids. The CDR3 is CASSSQGGSNEQFF. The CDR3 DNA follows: TGTGCCAGCAGCTCCCAGGGGGGCTCCAATGAGCAGTTCTTC.

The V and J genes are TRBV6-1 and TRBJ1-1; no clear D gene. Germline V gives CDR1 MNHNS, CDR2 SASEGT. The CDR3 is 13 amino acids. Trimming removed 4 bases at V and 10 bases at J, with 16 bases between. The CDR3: CASSASRGSLAFF. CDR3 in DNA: TGTGCCAGCAGTGCGAGTAGAGGATCGTTAGCTTTCTTT.

CDR3 amino acids: CASSSGRGETQYF. CDR3 nucleotide sequence: TGTGCCAGCTCTAGCGGGAGAGGGGAGACCCAGTACTTC. This rearrangement joins TRBV11-3 to TRBJ2-5; 10 bases line up with TRBD2. The CDR3 spans 13 residues. Germline CDR1 SGHNT, CDR2 YENEEA. After removal of 8 bases from V and 5 bases from J, the junction contained 5 bases not matched to a gene. The full variable domain, with the rest looked up from reference TRBV11-3 and TRBJ2-5, is EAGVVQSPRYKIIEKKQPVAFWCNPISGHNTLYWYLQNLGQGPELLIRYENEEAVDDSQLPKDRFSAERLKGVDSTLKIQPAELGDSAVYLCASSSGRGETQYFGPGTRLLVL.

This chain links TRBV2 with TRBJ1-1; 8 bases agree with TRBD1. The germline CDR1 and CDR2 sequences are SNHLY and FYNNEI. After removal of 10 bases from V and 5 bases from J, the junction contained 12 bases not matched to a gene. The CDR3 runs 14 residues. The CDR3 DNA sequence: TGTGCCAACAGGGGCCCAGGGGGCCCAACTGAAGCTTTCTTT. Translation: CANRGPGGPTEAFF.

Here the CDR3 reads CASSFKGGTYEQYF. CDR3 sequence (DNA): TGTGCCAGCAGTTTTAAGGGTGGCACCTACGAGCAGTACTTC. V and J are TRBV27 and TRBJ2-7, with D unclear. The V and J ends lost 3 bases and 2 bases respectively, with 11 bases between them. In germline, CDR1 is MNHEY, CDR2 SMNVEV (reference sequence). The CDR3 is 14 residues long.

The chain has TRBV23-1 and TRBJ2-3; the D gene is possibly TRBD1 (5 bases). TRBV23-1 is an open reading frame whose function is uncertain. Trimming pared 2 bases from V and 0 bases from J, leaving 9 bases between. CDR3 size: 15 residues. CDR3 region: CASSQLQGSTDTQYF. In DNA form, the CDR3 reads TGCGCCAGCAGTCAACTCCAGGGTAGCACAGATACGCAGTATTTT.

The CDR3 reads CASSPHRTGGTGELFF. In DNA, the CDR3 is TGTGCCAGCAGTCCGCACAGGACAGGGGGAACCGGGGAGCTGTTTTTT. The V and J genes are TRBV27 and TRBJ2-2, with 10 bases aligning to TRBD1. This CDR3 contains 16 residues. Losses at the gene ends were 5 bases for V and 5 bases for J; bases not matched to a gene: 8. The germline gives CDR1 MNHEY, CDR2 SMNVEV (reference sequence).